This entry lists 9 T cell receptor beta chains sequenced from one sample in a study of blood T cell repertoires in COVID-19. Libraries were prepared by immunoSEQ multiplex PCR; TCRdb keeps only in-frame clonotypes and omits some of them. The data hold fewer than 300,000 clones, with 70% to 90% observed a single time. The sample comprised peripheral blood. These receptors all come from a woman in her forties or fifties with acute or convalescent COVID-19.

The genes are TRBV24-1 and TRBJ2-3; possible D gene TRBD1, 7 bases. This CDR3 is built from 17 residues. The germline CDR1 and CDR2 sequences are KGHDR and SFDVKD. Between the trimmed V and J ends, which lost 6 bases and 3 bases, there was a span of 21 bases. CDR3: CATSSIGGRGTTDTQYF. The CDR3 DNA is TGTGCCACCAGTTCCATCGGGGGCAGGGGGACTACAGATACGCAGTATTTT.

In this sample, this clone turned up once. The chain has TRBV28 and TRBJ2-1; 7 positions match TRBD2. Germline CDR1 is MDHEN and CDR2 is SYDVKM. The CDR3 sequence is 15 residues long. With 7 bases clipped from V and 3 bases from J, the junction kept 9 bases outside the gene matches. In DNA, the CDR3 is TGTGCCAGCATCTCCGTGGCGGGAGTCTACAATGAGCAGTTCTTC. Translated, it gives CASISVAGVYNEQFF.

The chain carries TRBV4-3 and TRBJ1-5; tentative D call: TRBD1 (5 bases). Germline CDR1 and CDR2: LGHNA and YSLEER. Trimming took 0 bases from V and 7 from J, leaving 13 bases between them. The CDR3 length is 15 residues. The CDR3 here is CASSQDSKGNQPQHF. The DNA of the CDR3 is TGCGCCAGCAGCCAAGATTCCAAGGGGAACCAGCCCCAGCATTTT.

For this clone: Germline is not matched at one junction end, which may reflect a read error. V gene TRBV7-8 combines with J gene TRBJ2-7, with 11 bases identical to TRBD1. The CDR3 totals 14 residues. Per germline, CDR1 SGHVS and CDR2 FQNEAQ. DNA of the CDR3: TGTGCCAGCAGACCTTATAGGACAGGGGGCTTCCTTTTCTTC. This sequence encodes CASRPYRTGGFLFF.

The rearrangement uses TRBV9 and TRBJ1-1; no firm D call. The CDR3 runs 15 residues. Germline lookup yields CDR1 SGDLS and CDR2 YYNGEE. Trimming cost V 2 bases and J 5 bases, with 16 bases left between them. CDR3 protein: CASSVSGREGTEAFF. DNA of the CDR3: TGTGCCAGCAGCGTCTCAGGTCGCGAGGGAACTGAAGCTTTCTTT.

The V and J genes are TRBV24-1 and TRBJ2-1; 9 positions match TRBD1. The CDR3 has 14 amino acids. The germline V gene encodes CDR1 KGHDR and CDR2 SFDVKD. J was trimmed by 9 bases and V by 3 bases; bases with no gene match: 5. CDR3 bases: TGTGCCACCAGTGATAACAGGGGGCTCGGTGAGCAGTTCTTC. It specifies CATSDNRGLGEQFF.

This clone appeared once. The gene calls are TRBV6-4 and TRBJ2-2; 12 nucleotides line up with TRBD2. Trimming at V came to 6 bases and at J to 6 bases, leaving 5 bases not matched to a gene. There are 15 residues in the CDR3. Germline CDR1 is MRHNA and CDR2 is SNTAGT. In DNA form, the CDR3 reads TGTGCCAGCAGCTCTAGCGGGAGGGCCGCCGGGGAGCTGTTTTTT. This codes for CASSSSGRAAGELFF.

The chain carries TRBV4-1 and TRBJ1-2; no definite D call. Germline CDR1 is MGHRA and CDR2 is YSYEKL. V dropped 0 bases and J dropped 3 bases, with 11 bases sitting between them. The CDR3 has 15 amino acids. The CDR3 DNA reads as TGCGCCAGCAGCCAAGAAGGCGGATCGCACTATGGCTACACCTTC. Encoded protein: CASSQEGGSHYGYTF.

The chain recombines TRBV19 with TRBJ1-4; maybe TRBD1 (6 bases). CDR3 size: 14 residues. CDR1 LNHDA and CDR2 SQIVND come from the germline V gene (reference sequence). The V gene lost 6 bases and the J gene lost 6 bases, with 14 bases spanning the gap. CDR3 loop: CASSPGEGYEKLFF. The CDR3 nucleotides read TGTGCCAGTAGCCCAGGGGAGGGTTATGAAAAACTGTTTTTT.